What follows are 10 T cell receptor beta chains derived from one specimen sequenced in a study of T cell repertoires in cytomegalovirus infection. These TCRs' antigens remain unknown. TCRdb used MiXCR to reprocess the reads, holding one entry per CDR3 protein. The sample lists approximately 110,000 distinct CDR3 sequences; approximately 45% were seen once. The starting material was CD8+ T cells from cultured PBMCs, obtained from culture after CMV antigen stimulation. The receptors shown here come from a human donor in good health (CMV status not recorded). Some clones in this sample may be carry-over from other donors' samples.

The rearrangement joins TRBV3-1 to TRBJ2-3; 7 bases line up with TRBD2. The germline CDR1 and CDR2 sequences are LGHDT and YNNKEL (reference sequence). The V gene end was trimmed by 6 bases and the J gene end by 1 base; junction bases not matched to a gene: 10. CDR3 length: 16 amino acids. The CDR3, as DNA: TGTGCCAGCAGTCCCAGTTGGGGGGGGGGCACAGATACGCAGTATTTT. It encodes CASSPSWGGGTDTQYF.

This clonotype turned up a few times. The CDR3 loop is CASTADRAYRELFF. The CDR3 nucleotides read TGTGCCAGCACCGCGGACAGGGCCTACCGGGAGCTGTTTTTT. The chain employs TRBV7-8 and TRBJ2-2, with 8 bases identical to TRBD1. The CDR3 extends over 14 amino acids. Germline lookup yields CDR1 SGHVS and CDR2 FQNEAQ. V gave up 7 bases and J gave up 9 bases; unmatched junction bases: 10.

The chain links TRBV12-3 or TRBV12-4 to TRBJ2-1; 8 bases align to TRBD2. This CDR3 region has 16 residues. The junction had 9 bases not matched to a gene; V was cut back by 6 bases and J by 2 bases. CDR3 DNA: TGTGCCAGCAGCCCCCCGGGGGGGGTCCCCTACAATGAGCAGTTCTTC. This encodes CASSPPGGVPYNEQFF.

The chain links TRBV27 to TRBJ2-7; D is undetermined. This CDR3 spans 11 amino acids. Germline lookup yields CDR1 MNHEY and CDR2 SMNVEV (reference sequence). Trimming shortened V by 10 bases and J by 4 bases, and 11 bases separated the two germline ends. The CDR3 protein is CATRRAYEQYF. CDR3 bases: TGTGCCACCAGACGGGCGTACGAGCAGTACTTC.

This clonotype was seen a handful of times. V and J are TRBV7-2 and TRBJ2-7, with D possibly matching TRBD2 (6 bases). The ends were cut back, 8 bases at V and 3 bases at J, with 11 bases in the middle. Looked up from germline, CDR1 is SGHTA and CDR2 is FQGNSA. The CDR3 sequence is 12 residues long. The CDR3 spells CASWGDGYEQYF. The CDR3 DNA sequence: TGTGCCAGCTGGGGGGATGGCTACGAGCAGTACTTC.

In nucleotides, the CDR3 is TGTGCCAGTAGTTTCGGTGAGGGCTACGAGCAGTACTTC. It codes for CASSFGEGYEQYF. The chain joins TRBV19 to TRBJ2-7; perhaps TRBD2 as D (5 bases). This CDR3 spans 13 amino acids. V lost 5 bases to trimming and J lost 3 bases, with 11 bases between them. Germline V gene sequence: CDR1 LNHDA, CDR2 SQIVND (reference sequence).

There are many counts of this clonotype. The CDR3 DNA follows: TGTGCCAGCAGTGGAGCGGACAGCAGCTCCTACAATGAGCAGTTCTTC. Translating it yields CASSGADSSSYNEQFF. This chain links TRBV6-1 with TRBJ2-1; D is possibly TRBD1 (6 bases). V lost 4 bases and J 0 bases, leaving 13 bases between the germline ends. This CDR3 region has 16 residues. CDR1 MNHNS and CDR2 SASEGT come from the germline V gene.

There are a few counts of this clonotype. CDR3 sequence reads: CASSIAIADTQYF. The DNA for the CDR3 is TGTGCCAGTAGTATTGCAATAGCGGATACGCAGTATTTT. The chain recombines TRBV19 with TRBJ2-3; weak D call: TRBD2 (5 bases). From germline, CDR1 is LNHDA and CDR2 SQIVND (reference sequence). V dropped 3 bases and J dropped 6 bases, with 10 bases sitting between them. The CDR3 covers 13 residues.

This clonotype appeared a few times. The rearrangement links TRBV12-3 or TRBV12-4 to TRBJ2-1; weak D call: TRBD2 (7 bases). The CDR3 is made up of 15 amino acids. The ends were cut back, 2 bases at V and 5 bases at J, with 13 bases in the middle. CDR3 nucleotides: TGTGCCAGCAGTTTATGGGGGGGCCTAAACAATGAGCAGTTCTTC. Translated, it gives CASSLWGGLNNEQFF.

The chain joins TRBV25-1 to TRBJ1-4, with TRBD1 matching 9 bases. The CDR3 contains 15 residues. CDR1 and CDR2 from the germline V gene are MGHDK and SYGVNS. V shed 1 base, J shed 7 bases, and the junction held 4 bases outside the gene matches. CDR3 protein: CASSEFGTGIEKLFF. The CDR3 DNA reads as TGTGCCAGCAGTGAATTCGGGACAGGGATTGAAAAACTGTTTTTT.